A single T cell receptor beta chain is shown here with its context. Its antigen remains unknown. This entry is derived from a study of shared clonotypes between healthy human individuals. The study, taken as a whole, reports: Sequencing of the sorted subsets was shown by rarefaction to be incomplete despite large depth. Unshared clonotypes carried lower generation probabilities than those common to all four donors.

The V end was cut by 1 base, the J end by 4 bases, with 9 bases between. CDR3 size: 14 residues. The germline V gene has CDR1 MGHRA and CDR2 YSYEKL. In the original workflow: Filtering differed because ImmunoSEQ produced junction-only sequences that carried no quality scores. Repertoires were generated with immunoSEQ multiplex PCR, while TCRdb's copy carries only in-frame clones and drops some. V and J calls and clone size are those listed in that table; D and trimming were worked out from the DNA. In the table there are 2 million to 2.5 million clones, less than 95% of which are singletons. The sequence derives from a man aged 18 to 30 in good health. Some clones in this sample may be carry-over from other donors' samples. Sequenced sample: naive CD4+ T cells from PBMCs. Subset reported: CD45RA+ positively selected. This chain uses TRBV4-1 with TRBJ2-3; D gene ambiguous. This chain's CDR3 is CASSQVSLPDTQYF. Here the CDR3 DNA reads TGCGCCAGCAGCCAAGTGTCACTCCCAGATACGCAGTATTTT.